Listed below are T cell receptor beta chains from one sample, sequenced in a study of T cells expressing NK-cell markers. TCRdb re-called the 5' RACE reads; every CDR3 protein appears as one record, without DNA. The sample table includes a few hundred thousand distinct CDR3 sequences. Material for sequencing was blood T cells: a sorted CD56 or NKG2C T cell subset, CD4+ or CD8+ T cells, or bulk PBMC T cells (not recorded which). Receptor source: a man aged 18-69 years in good health. Each CDR3 is given with its conserved first and last residue. Fields, in order: V gene, J gene, CDR3 protein.

>TRBV20-1|TRBJ1-6
CSAATANSPLHF
>TRBV7-8|TRBJ2-1
CASSLVRAGGPSEQFF
>TRBV11-2|TRBJ2-4
CASSLHLLTIQYF
>TRBV7-8|TRBJ1-2
CASSPRTAYGYTF
>TRBV12-3/TRBV12-4|TRBJ2-3
CASTPNGRITDTQYF
>TRBV4-2|TRBJ1-4
CASSPTDRGDNEKLFF
>TRBV6-1|TRBJ2-1
CASKGGVSSYNEQFF
>TRBV15|TRBJ1-2
CATSRKQASGGYTF
>TRBV15|TRBJ1-6
CATSRGTANNSPLHF
>TRBV12-3/TRBV12-4|TRBJ1-4
CASRRDPNEKLFF
>TRBV18|TRBJ1-2
CASSPPWGEDNYGYTF
>TRBV25-1|TRBJ2-3
CASSEYIPGSADTQYF
>TRBV28|TRBJ2-7
CASSLGRTGSYEQYF
>TRBV12-3/TRBV12-4|TRBJ2-1
CASSWDSIRNEQFF
>TRBV6-5|TRBJ1-2
CASSFGQGNYGYTF
>TRBV5-1|TRBJ2-6
CASSLGGAGANVLTF
>TRBV28|TRBJ2-7
CASSLYFASGRAEQYF
>TRBV11-2|TRBJ2-7
CASSGPGSYEQYF
>TRBV6-1|TRBJ1-6
CASSRTGLSPLHF
>TRBV25-1|TRBJ1-1
CASSELGRWEAFF
>TRBV2|TRBJ2-1
CASKYTREGGNEQFF
>TRBV21-1|TRBJ1-6
CASSTLGFGVYSPLHF
>TRBV7-2|TRBJ1-5
CASSLVRQGAGPQHF
>TRBV6-1|TRBJ1-1
CASSHRDTPNTEAFF
>TRBV3-1|TRBJ2-5
CASSRTGGETQYF
>TRBV4-1|TRBJ2-1
CASSQGGSAGSYNEQFF
>TRBV20-1|TRBJ2-5
CSASGTGTQETQYF
>TRBV6-4|TRBJ2-1
CASTDRLAGGPNNEQFF
>TRBV2|TRBJ1-3
CASSWDAASGNTIYF
>TRBV27|TRBJ2-1
CASSRMNRDGDNEQFF
>TRBV12-3/TRBV12-4|TRBJ2-7
CASSFGTGSYEQYF
>TRBV7-2|TRBJ2-3
CASSPRLAGGSADTQYF
>TRBV21-1|TRBJ2-5
CASDTPRDRGRETQYF
>TRBV5-1|TRBJ2-5
CASSFDGTEETQYF
>TRBV12-3/TRBV12-4|TRBJ2-2
CASRPGVVEITGELFF
>TRBV10-3|TRBJ2-7
CAISGRRETYEQYF
>TRBV4-1|TRBJ2-2
CASSQGRLAVNTGELFF
>TRBV2|TRBJ2-7
CASMLSRGKSPQREQYF
>TRBV20-1|TRBJ2-7
CSALRMTGTPVEQYF
>TRBV2|TRBJ2-7
CASHTGVHEQYF
>TRBV9|TRBJ1-4
CASSPGTGRSPKEKLFF
>TRBV20-1|TRBJ1-2
CSARKDSLGGYTF
>TRBV7-9|TRBJ2-1
CASSLAPSGGINNEQFF
>TRBV7-6|TRBJ2-3
CASSMGFEDTQYF
>TRBV5-4|TRBJ2-1
CASSPPGQGAGEQFF
>TRBV18|TRBJ2-1
CASSPPSGESSYNEQFF
>TRBV5-4|TRBJ2-6
CASSLNRGLVSGANVLTF
>TRBV24-1|TRBJ2-2
CATSDDRFGTKNTGELFF
>TRBV20-1|TRBJ2-1
CSASKTDRVSYNEQFF